A selection of T cell receptor beta chains follows, all from one sample in a study of blood T cell repertoires in COVID-19. Clones were read by immunoSEQ multiplex PCR, and TCRdb kept only the in-frame ones, dropping some. In the table there are approximately 200,000 clones, 85% to 90% of which are singletons. The sequenced sample consisted of peripheral blood. The source of these receptors is a woman between 25 and 40 years old with active or convalescent COVID-19. Both conserved end residues are part of each CDR3. D genes are given only for firm matches. For some rows the clone size is stated as once, few or many, or as a class when expanded; others skip it.

D: TRBD2
size: .
V: TRBV30
J: TRBJ2-5
CDR3: CAWSEASGGWETQYF
DNA: TGTGCCTGGAGTGAAGCTAGCGGGGGGTGGGAGACCCAGTACTTC

D: TRBD1
size: .
V: TRBV7-9
J: TRBJ1-1
CDR3: CASSLYRGKVRNTEAFF
DNA: TGTGCCAGCAGCCTTTACAGGGGTAAAGTACGGAACACTGAAGCTTTCTTT

D: TRBD1
size: .
V: TRBV6-1
J: TRBJ2-7
CDR3: CASSGQGASWGRSFYEQYF
DNA: TGTGCCAGCAGTGGGCAGGGGGCTAGTTGGGGGAGGTCTTTCTACGAGCAGTACTTC

D: TRBD1
size: .
V: TRBV2
J: TRBJ1-2
CDR3: CASIRTGTNYGYTF
DNA: TGTGCCAGCATTAGGACAGGGACTAACTATGGCTACACCTTC

D: TRBD2
size: .
V: TRBV2
J: TRBJ2-5
CDR3: CASSEREAGGLETQYF
DNA: TGTGCCAGCAGTGAGAGGGAAGCGGGAGGTCTGGAGACCCAGTACTTC

D: TRBD1
size: .
V: TRBV5-6
J: TRBJ2-3
CDR3: CATGTGLMDTQYF
DNA: TGTGCCACCGGGACAGGGCTTATGGATACGCAGTATTTT

D: .
size: few
V: TRBV6-1
J: TRBJ1-4
CDR3: CASSEADGRGGEKLFF
DNA: TGTGCCAGCAGTGAAGCAGATGGCAGGGGTGGTGAAAAACTGTTTTTT

D: .
size: .
V: TRBV5-4
J: TRBJ1-3
CDR3: CASSSYRAGNTIYF
DNA: TGTGCCAGCAGCTCCTACAGGGCTGGAAACACCATATATTTT

D: .
size: .
V: TRBV11-2
J: TRBJ2-7
CDR3: CASSLRDLSSYEQYF
DNA: TGTGCCAGCAGCCTACGGGACTTGAGCTCCTACGAGCAGTACTTC

D: TRBD2
size: .
V: TRBV3-1/TRBV3-2
J: TRBJ2-5
CDR3: CASSPDQGLAGTQETQYF
DNA: TGTGCCAGCAGCCCTGACCAAGGACTAGCGGGGACCCAAGAGACCCAGTACTTC

D: .
size: .
V: TRBV5-1
J: TRBJ2-7
CDR3: CASSSYPFWEGGSYEQYF
DNA: TGCGCCAGCAGCTCCTACCCTTTCTGGGAGGGGGGATCCTACGAGCAGTACTTC

D: .
size: .
V: TRBV7-2
J: TRBJ2-7
CDR3: CASSPLVGSGYEQYF
DNA: TGTGCCAGCAGCCCGCTGGTAGGTAGCGGCTACGAGCAGTACTTC

D: TRBD1
size: .
V: TRBV2
J: TRBJ2-4
CDR3: CASSATLRTGTKNIQYF
DNA: TGTGCCAGCAGCGCAACTCTAAGGACAGGGACCAAAAACATTCAGTACTTC

D: TRBD2
size: .
V: TRBV18
J: TRBJ2-2
CDR3: CASSPEVAGPSANTGELFF
DNA: TGTGCCAGCTCACCAGAGGTAGCGGGCCCGTCCGCGAACACCGGGGAGCTGTTTTTT

D: .
size: .
V: TRBV27
J: TRBJ1-5
CDR3: CASSLSSFGLDQPQHF
DNA: TGTGCCAGCAGTTTATCGAGTTTTGGACTGGATCAGCCCCAGCATTTT

D: .
size: .
V: TRBV14
J: TRBJ2-3
CDR3: CASSVEVAQDTQYF
DNA: TGTGCCAGCAGCGTAGAGGTTGCTCAAGATACGCAGTATTTT

D: .
size: .
V: TRBV4-1
J: TRBJ2-7
CDR3: CASSQVQGSSYEQYF
DNA: TGCGCCAGCAGCCAAGTGCAGGGTAGCTCCTACGAGCAGTACTTC

D: TRBD2
size: .
V: TRBV24-1
J: TRBJ2-1
CDR3: CATSDPRTSGSDEQFF
DNA: TGTGCCACCAGTGACCCTCGGACTAGCGGGAGCGATGAGCAGTTCTTC

D: TRBD1
size: .
V: TRBV3-1/TRBV3-2
J: TRBJ2-7
CDR3: CASSRTGGPYEQYF
DNA: TGTGCCAGCAGCCGGACAGGGGGCCCCTACGAGCAGTACTTC

D: .
size: .
V: TRBV29-1
J: TRBJ2-7
CDR3: CSAVLSYEQYF
DNA: TGCAGCGCCGTTTTATCCTACGAGCAGTACTTC

D: .
size: .
V: TRBV19
J: TRBJ1-2
CDR3: CASSSPMTGNYGYTF
DNA: TGTGCCAGTAGTTCACCAATGACTGGAAACTATGGCTACACCTTC

D: TRBD1
size: .
V: TRBV28
J: TRBJ1-4
CDR3: CASSRTGVYEKLFF
DNA: TGTGCCAGCAGTAGGACAGGGGTATATGAAAAACTGTTTTTT

D: .
size: .
V: TRBV30
J: TRBJ1-2
CDR3: CAWSVQVFYGYTF
DNA: TGTGCCTGGAGTGTACAAGTGTTCTATGGCTACACCTTC

D: TRBD1
size: .
V: TRBV2
J: TRBJ1-5
CDR3: CASSELAGGNQPQHF
DNA: TGTGCCAGCAGTGAGTTGGCAGGGGGGAATCAGCCCCAGCATTTT

D: TRBD1
size: .
V: TRBV29-1
J: TRBJ1-5
CDR3: CSVSGGWDRDSPQHF
DNA: TGCAGCGTGAGTGGGGGGTGGGACAGGGATTCGCCCCAGCATTTT

D: .
size: .
V: TRBV5-1
J: TRBJ2-3
CDR3: CASSLEVITGEDTQYF
DNA: TGCGCCAGCAGCTTGGAGGTGATCACGGGAGAAGATACGCAGTATTTT

D: .
size: once
V: TRBV27
J: TRBJ2-5
CDR3: CASSIGETQYF
DNA: TGTGCCAGCTCCATCGGAGAGACCCAGTACTTC

D: TRBD2
size: few
V: TRBV28
J: TRBJ2-3
CDR3: CASSFSGGLSTDTQYF
DNA: TGTGCCAGCAGTTTTTCGGGAGGACTTTCGACAGATACGCAGTATTTT

D: .
size: .
V: TRBV5-1
J: TRBJ1-1
CDR3: CASSLQGGGTEAFF
DNA: TGCGCCAGCAGCTTACAGGGAGGGGGCACTGAAGCTTTCTTT

D: TRBD1
size: .
V: TRBV28
J: TRBJ2-4
CDR3: CASSFGQGVDIQYF
DNA: TGTGCCAGCAGTTTCGGACAGGGAGTAGACATTCAGTACTTC

D: .
size: .
V: TRBV5-4
J: TRBJ2-2
CDR3: CAAAESGELFF
DNA: TGTGCCGCAGCGGAGAGCGGGGAGCTGTTTTTT

D: TRBD1
size: .
V: TRBV5-4
J: TRBJ2-7
CDR3: CASSPRDSLYEQYF
DNA: TGTGCCAGCAGCCCCCGGGACAGCCTCTACGAGCAGTACTTC

D: TRBD2
size: .
V: TRBV5-1
J: TRBJ2-6
CDR3: CASSLGGLRETGANVLTF
DNA: TGCGCCAGCAGCTTGGGTGGTTTGCGGGAGACTGGGGCCAACGTCCTGACTTTC

D: .
size: .
V: TRBV20-1
J: TRBJ2-7
CDR3: CSASMWTSPRSRDEQYF
DNA: TGCAGTGCTAGTATGTGGACATCCCCGCGGTCACGAGACGAGCAGTACTTC

D: TRBD1
size: .
V: TRBV7-9
J: TRBJ2-7
CDR3: CASSLVGTGGEQYF
DNA: TGTGCCAGCAGCTTAGTGGGGACAGGGGGCGAGCAGTACTTC

D: TRBD2
size: .
V: TRBV9
J: TRBJ2-3
CDR3: CASSVVNGRAGDTQYF
DNA: TGTGCCAGCAGCGTAGTGAACGGGAGGGCCGGGGATACGCAGTATTTT

D: .
size: .
V: TRBV18
J: TRBJ2-5
CDR3: CASSPQGRGLETQYF
DNA: TGTGCCAGCTCACCACAGGGCAGGGGTCTAGAGACCCAGTACTTC

D: .
size: .
V: TRBV19
J: TRBJ1-1
CDR3: CASSIKPNTEAFF
DNA: TGTGCCAGTAGTATTAAGCCTAACACTGAAGCTTTCTTT

D: TRBD2
size: .
V: TRBV2
J: TRBJ2-1
CDR3: CASSELAGGFNEQFF
DNA: TGTGCCAGCAGTGAATTAGCGGGAGGGTTCAATGAGCAGTTCTTC

D: TRBD1
size: .
V: TRBV5-6
J: TRBJ2-5
CDR3: CASSRGWGTGGKETQYF
DNA: TGTGCCAGCAGCCGTGGTTGGGGGACAGGTGGGAAAGAGACCCAGTACTTC

D: .
size: .
V: TRBV27
J: TRBJ1-6
CDR3: CASSLGANSPLHF
DNA: TGTGCCAGCAGTTTGGGGGCCAATTCACCCCTCCACTTT

D: .
size: .
V: TRBV6-5
J: TRBJ1-1
CDR3: CASSYLFSGNTEAFF
DNA: TGTGCCAGCAGTTACCTCTTTTCGGGTAACACTGAAGCTTTCTTT

D: TRBD2
size: .
V: TRBV14
J: TRBJ2-7
CDR3: CASSQGWTSGRADEQYF
DNA: TGTGCCAGCAGCCAAGGGTGGACTAGCGGGAGGGCCGACGAGCAGTACTTC

D: .
size: .
V: TRBV7-2
J: TRBJ1-2
CDR3: CASSLAGRAYGYTF
DNA: TGTGCCAGCAGCTTAGCCGGCAGGGCCTATGGCTACACCTTC

D: .
size: .
V: TRBV5-6
J: TRBJ1-3
CDR3: CASSLLRGNTIYF
DNA: TGTGCCAGCAGTCTCCTCAGGGGAAACACCATATATTTT

D: TRBD2
size: .
V: TRBV28
J: TRBJ2-3
CDR3: CASSSNSGGVSTDTQYF
DNA: TGTGCCAGCAGCTCAAATAGCGGGGGGGTCAGCACAGATACGCAGTATTTT

D: .
size: .
V: TRBV7-9
J: TRBJ2-2
CDR3: CASSLRGGGNTGELFF
DNA: TGTGCCAGCAGCTTACGGGGAGGGGGGAACACCGGGGAGCTGTTTTTT

D: TRBD1
size: .
V: TRBV5-1
J: TRBJ1-1
CDR3: CASSSGQAIDTEAFF
DNA: TGCGCCAGCAGCTCCGGACAGGCCATAGACACTGAAGCTTTCTTT

D: .
size: .
V: TRBV27
J: TRBJ1-1
CDR3: CASSLEGGRTEAFF
DNA: TGTGCCAGCAGTTTGGAAGGTGGGCGCACTGAAGCTTTCTTT

D: .
size: .
V: TRBV6-6
J: TRBJ1-1
CDR3: CASSSPTGSEAFF
DNA: TGTGCCAGCAGTTCCCCGACGGGTTCTGAAGCTTTCTTT

D: TRBD1
size: .
V: TRBV7-9
J: TRBJ1-6
CDR3: CASSLRQGGNSPLHF
DNA: TGTGCCAGCAGCTTAAGACAGGGTGGCAATTCACCCCTCCACTTT

D: TRBD2
size: .
V: TRBV3-1/TRBV3-2
J: TRBJ2-3
CDR3: CASSQKPSGRFGTQYF
DNA: TGTGCCAGCAGCCAAAAACCTAGCGGGAGGTTCGGTACGCAGTATTTT

D: TRBD1
size: .
V: TRBV11-3
J: TRBJ2-7
CDR3: CASSRQGRSSYEQYF
DNA: TGTGCCAGCAGCCGACAGGGGAGGAGCTCCTACGAGCAGTACTTC

D: TRBD1
size: .
V: TRBV25-1
J: TRBJ1-6
CDR3: CASSELTGVGSPLHF
DNA: TGTGCCAGCAGTGAGTTGACAGGGGTTGGTTCACCCCTCCACTTT

D: TRBD1
size: .
V: TRBV6-5
J: TRBJ1-1
CDR3: CASSPMTGGPTEAFF
DNA: TGTGCCAGCAGCCCGATGACAGGGGGCCCCACTGAAGCTTTCTTT

D: .
size: .
V: TRBV29-1
J: TRBJ1-4
CDR3: CSVVQPTNEKLFF
DNA: TGCAGCGTTGTACAGCCAACTAATGAAAAACTGTTTTTT

D: .
size: .
V: TRBV18
J: TRBJ1-4
CDR3: CASSSGLPGANEKLFF
DNA: TGTGCCAGCTCATCGGGACTCCCCGGAGCTAATGAAAAACTGTTTTTT

D: .
size: .
V: TRBV5-6
J: TRBJ1-6
CDR3: CASSPFDSDNSPLHF
DNA: TGTGCCAGCAGCCCATTCGACAGTGATAATTCACCCCTCCACTTT